This TCR beta chain was found in a study of blood T cell repertoires in COVID-19. Overall study: Samples came from the United States, Italy and Spain, spanning acute and convalescent COVID-19.

In the source study's methods: Estimation of nucleated cell counts was performed using reference gene primer amplification. Some clones are missing from TCRdb's copy, which holds only in-frame ones; the method was immunoSEQ multiplex PCR. V, J and clone size reflect that table, while D and trimming were determined from the DNA. The top ten clones hold 0.8% to 1.3% of a sample with hundreds of thousands of clones, 85% to 90% of them seen once. Germline trimming cut 4 bases from V and 2 bases from J; bases unmatched to any gene: 6. This CDR3 has 15 residues. Per the germline V gene, CDR1 is SGHDT and CDR2 is YYEEEE. Enrolled during active infection, Seattle patients were then followed longitudinally.

The chain recombines TRBV5-6 with TRBJ1-5; 7 bases are shared with TRBD1. This TCR was sampled from a woman between 40 and 55 years old with COVID-19, enrolled during active disease. Material: peripheral blood. The CDR3, as DNA: TGTGCCAGCAGCCCTTCCGGGACAGGCAATCAGCCCCAGCATTTT. Amino acid sequence: CASSPSGTGNQPQHF. The full variable domain, rest sourced from reference TRBV5-6 and TRBJ1-5, is DAGVTQSPTHLIKTRGQQVTLRCSPKSGHDTVSWYQQALGQGPQFIFQYYEEEERQRGNFPDRFSGHQFPNYSSELNVNALLLGDSALYLCASSPSGTGNQPQHFGDGTRLSIL.